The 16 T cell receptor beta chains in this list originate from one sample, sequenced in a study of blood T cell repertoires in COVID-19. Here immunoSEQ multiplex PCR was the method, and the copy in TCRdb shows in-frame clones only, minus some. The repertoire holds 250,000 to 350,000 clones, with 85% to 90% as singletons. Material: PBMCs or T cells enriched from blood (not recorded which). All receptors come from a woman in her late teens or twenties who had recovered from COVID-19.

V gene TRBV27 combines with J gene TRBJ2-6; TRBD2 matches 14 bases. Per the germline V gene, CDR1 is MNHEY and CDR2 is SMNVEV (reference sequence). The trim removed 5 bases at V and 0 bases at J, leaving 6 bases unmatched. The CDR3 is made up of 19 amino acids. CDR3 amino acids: CASSPRLAGGVSGANVLTF. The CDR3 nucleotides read TGTGCCAGCAGTCCCCGACTAGCGGGGGGGGTCTCTGGGGCCAACGTCCTGACTTTC.

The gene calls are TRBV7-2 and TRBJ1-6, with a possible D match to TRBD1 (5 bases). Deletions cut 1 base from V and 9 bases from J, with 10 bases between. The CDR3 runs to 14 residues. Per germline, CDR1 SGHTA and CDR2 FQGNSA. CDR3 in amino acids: CASSLVGGGSPLHF. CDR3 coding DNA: TGTGCCAGCAGCTTAGTGGGCGGGGGTTCACCCCTCCACTTT.

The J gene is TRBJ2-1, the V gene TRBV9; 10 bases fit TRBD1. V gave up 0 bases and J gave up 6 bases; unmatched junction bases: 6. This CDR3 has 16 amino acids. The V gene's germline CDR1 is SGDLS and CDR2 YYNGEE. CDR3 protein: CASSVGPGQGSNEQFF. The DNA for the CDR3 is TGTGCCAGCAGCGTAGGTCCGGGACAGGGGTCCAATGAGCAGTTCTTC.

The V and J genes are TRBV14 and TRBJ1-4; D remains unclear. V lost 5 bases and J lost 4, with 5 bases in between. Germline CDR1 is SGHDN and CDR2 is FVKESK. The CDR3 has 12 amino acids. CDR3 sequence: CASSFYNEKLFF. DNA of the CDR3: TGTGCCAGCAGCTTCTATAATGAAAAACTGTTTTTT.

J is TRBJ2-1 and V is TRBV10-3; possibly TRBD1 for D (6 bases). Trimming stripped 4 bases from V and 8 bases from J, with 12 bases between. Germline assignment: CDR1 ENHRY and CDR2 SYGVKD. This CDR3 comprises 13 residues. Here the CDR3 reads CAISAQPGDEQFF. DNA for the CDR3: TGTGCCATCAGTGCGCAGCCAGGGGATGAGCAGTTCTTC.

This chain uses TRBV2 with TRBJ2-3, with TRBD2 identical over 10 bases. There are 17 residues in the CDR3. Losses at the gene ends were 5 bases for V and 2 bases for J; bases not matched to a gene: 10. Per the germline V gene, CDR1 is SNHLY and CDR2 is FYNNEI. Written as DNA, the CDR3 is TGTGCCAGCAGTAATGTGCTAGCGGGGGCTATCACAGATACGCAGTATTTT. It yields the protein CASSNVLAGAITDTQYF.

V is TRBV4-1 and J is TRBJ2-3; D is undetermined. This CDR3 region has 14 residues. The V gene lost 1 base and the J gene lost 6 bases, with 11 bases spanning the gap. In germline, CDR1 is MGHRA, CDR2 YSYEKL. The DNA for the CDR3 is TGCGCCAGCAGCCAAGTGCGCTTCTCGGATACGCAGTATTTT. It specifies CASSQVRFSDTQYF.

CDR3 DNA: TGCGCCAGCAGCCTGCAGGACACGGCTGCGCCCTACAATGAGCAGTTCTTC. Amino acids: CASSLQDTAAPYNEQFF. The chain recombines TRBV5-1 with TRBJ2-1; TRBD1 is a possible D gene (5 bases). CDR3 size: 17 residues. CDR1 and CDR2 from the germline V gene are SGHRS and YFSETQ. V lost 4 bases and J lost 2, with 19 bases in between. The full variable domain, in which reference TRBV5-1 and TRBJ2-1 provide the parts outside the CDR3, is KAGVTQTPRYLIKTRGQQVTLSCSPISGHRSVSWYQQTPGQGLQFLFEYFSETQRNKGNFPGRFSGRQFSNSRSEMNVSTLELGDSALYLCASSLQDTAAPYNEQFFGPGTRLTVL.

In nucleotides, the CDR3 is TGTGCCAGCAGCCCTAGCGGAGGCCAAGAGACCCAGTACTTC. It encodes CASSPSGGQETQYF. The gene calls are TRBV7-8 and TRBJ2-5; 7 nucleotides line up with TRBD2. With V trimmed by 5 bases and J by 1 base, 4 bases remained unmatched. CDR1 SGHVS and CDR2 FQNEAQ come from the germline V gene. The CDR3 totals 14 residues.

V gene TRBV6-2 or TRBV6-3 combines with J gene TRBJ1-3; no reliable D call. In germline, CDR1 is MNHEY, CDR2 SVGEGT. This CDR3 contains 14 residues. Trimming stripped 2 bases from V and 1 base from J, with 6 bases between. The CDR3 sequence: CASSYPQSGNTIYF. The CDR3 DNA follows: TGTGCCAGCAGTTACCCCCAGTCTGGAAACACCATATATTTT.

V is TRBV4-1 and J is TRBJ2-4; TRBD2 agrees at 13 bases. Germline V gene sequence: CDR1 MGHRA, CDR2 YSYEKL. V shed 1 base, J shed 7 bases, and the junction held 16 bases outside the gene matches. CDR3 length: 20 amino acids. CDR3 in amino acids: CASSQGNTGGLAGWRNIQYF. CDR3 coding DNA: TGCGCCAGCAGCCAAGGTAACACAGGGGGACTAGCGGGGTGGCGGAACATTCAGTACTTC.

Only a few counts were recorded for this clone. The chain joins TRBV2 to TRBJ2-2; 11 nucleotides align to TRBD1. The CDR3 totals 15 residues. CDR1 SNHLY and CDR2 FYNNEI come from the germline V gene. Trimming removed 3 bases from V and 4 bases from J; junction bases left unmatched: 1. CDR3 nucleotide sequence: TGTGCCAGCAGTGACGGGACAGGGGGCACCGGGGAGCTGTTTTTT. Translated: CASSDGTGGTGELFF.

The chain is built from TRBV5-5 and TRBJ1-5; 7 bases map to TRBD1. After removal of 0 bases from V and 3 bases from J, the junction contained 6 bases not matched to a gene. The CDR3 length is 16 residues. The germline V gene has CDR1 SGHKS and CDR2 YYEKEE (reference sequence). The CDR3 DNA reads TGTGCCAGCAGCTTGGAGACAGGGACGATCAATCAGCCCCAGCATTTT. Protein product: CASSLETGTINQPQHF.

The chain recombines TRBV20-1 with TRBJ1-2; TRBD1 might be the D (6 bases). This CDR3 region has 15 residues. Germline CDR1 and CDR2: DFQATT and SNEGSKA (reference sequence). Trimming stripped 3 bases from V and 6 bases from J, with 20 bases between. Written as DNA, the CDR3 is TGCAGTGCTAGTTTGGCAGCCAGGGGACGGCATGGCTACACCTTC. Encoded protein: CSASLAARGRHGYTF.

As DNA, the CDR3 is TGTGCCAGCAGTAATACAGGGGGGGGAACCGGGGAGCTGTTTTTT. This gives the protein CASSNTGGGTGELFF. The J gene is TRBJ2-2, the V gene TRBV28; TRBD1 might be the D (8 bases). V lost 5 bases and J lost 5, with 15 bases in between. CDR1 and CDR2 (germline): MDHEN, SYDVKM. The CDR3 length is 15 residues.

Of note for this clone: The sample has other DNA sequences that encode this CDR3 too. Here the CDR3 reads CASSQQYNEQFF. The CDR3 region has the DNA TGCGCCAGCAGCCAACAGTACAATGAGCAGTTCTTC. The chain recombines TRBV4-1 with TRBJ2-1; D remains ambiguous. CDR1 is MGHRA, CDR2 YSYEKL, per germline. The length of the CDR3 is 12 residues. Trimming took off 2 bases at V and 4 bases at J, with 3 bases between the two ends.